This T cell receptor beta chain appears in the sequencing data of a study of OX40 agonist ivuxolimab in advanced cancers. Germline V gene lookup returns CDR1 MGHRA and CDR2 YSYEKL. The germline V and J ends were trimmed by 0 bases and 9 bases, with 12 bases remaining between them. The CDR3 runs 14 residues. Assay: immunoSEQ multiplex PCR; the TCRdb copy retains only in-frame clones and omits some. The table shows roughly 60,000 clones, with roughly nine tenths occurring only once. The sequencing used CD4+ or CD8+ T cells sorted from blood, collected in a trial of the OX40 agonist ivuxolimab. V is TRBV4-1 and J is TRBJ2-1, with D maybe TRBD2 (6 bases). The receptor was derived from an adult with an advanced solid tumor such as melanoma, head and neck, liver or kidney cancer. The CDR3 loop is CASSQDSGATEQFF. Written as DNA, the CDR3 is TGCGCCAGCAGCCAAGATAGCGGAGCCACTGAGCAGTTCTTC.